The 14 T cell receptor beta chains listed next were all sequenced from one sample in a study of T cell responses to AZD1222 COVID-19 vaccine (dated by TCRdb to the early 2020s). Library construction relied on the immunoSEQ multiplex PCR assay. TCRdb holds this immuneACCESS table with in-frame rearrangements only. Some clones are missing; in checked studies, unresolved V genes explain under half, and the rest has no known cause. The sample records about 120,000 clones, 92% of which are singletons. The ten largest clonotypes hold approximately 8% of the sample. In light of the paper, this sample's time point label describes: about 28 days (+/-7) after the second vaccine dose. The sequences come from peripheral blood, collected 28 days after the second AZD1222 dose. These receptors all come from an adult who received the AZD1222 COVID-19 vaccine.

The chain couples TRBV7-2 to TRBJ2-3; D not resolved. Trimming pared 8 bases from V and 4 bases from J, leaving 7 bases between. This CDR3 is built from 11 residues. Germline CDR1 SGHTA, CDR2 FQGNSA. DNA of the CDR3: TGTACCAGCCGATCCTCAGATACGCAGTATTTT. Amino acids: CTSRSSDTQYF. Looking up the rest from reference TRBV7-2 and TRBJ2-3 gives the full variable domain: GAGVSQSPSNKVTEKGKDVELRCDPISGHTALYWYRQSLGQGLEFLIYFQGNSAPDKSGLPSDRFSAERTGGSVSTLTIQRTQQEDSAVYLCTSRSSDTQYFGPGTRLTVL.

The CDR3 nucleotides are TGTGCCAGCAGCCGCAGGGTATTCGGCTACACCTTC. Its translation is CASSRRVFGYTF. J is TRBJ1-2 and V is TRBV2, with a possible D match to TRBD1 (5 bases). The V end was cut by 6 bases, the J end by 8 bases, with 13 bases between. Germline assignment: CDR1 SNHLY and CDR2 FYNNEI. This CDR3 is built from 12 residues.

The chain recombines TRBV3-1 (or the pseudogene TRBV3-2) with TRBJ1-2, with 7 bases that match TRBD1. Germline V gene lookup returns CDR1 LGHDT and CDR2 YNNKEL (reference sequence). With 5 bases clipped from V and 7 bases from J, the junction kept 10 bases outside the gene matches. The CDR3 has 14 amino acids. DNA for the CDR3: TGTGCCAGCAGCTCGCTGCAGGGGGGAGTTGGCTACACCTTC. This gives the protein CASSSLQGGVGYTF.

Worth noting for this clone: Other DNA sequences in this specimen translate into the identical CDR3. This rearrangement joins TRBV5-1 to TRBJ1-3; D is uncertain. The CDR3 totals 15 residues. Germline CDR1 reads SGHRS; CDR2 reads YFSETQ. Trimming left V 0 bases short and J 0 bases short, with 7 bases between. The CDR3 sequence: CASSLDGSSGNTIYF. In nucleotides, the CDR3 is TGCGCCAGCAGCTTGGACGGCAGCTCTGGAAACACCATATATTTT.

V and J are TRBV19 and TRBJ1-4, with D possibly being TRBD1 (5 bases). V lost 3 bases to trimming and J lost 3 bases, with 11 bases between them. Per the germline V gene, CDR1 is LNHDA and CDR2 is SQIVND (reference sequence). The CDR3 covers 15 residues. DNA of the CDR3: TGTGCCAGTAGTATTACGGGGCCGCCTAATGAAAAACTGTTTTTT. It encodes CASSITGPPNEKLFF.

V is TRBV5-1 and J is TRBJ2-7; 16 bases fit TRBD2. This CDR3 is built from 18 residues. With V trimmed by 4 bases and J by 2 bases, 9 bases remained unmatched. Per germline, CDR1 SGHRS and CDR2 YFSETQ. This chain's CDR3 is CASSGGTSGREGTYEQYF. The CDR3 coding sequence is TGCGCCAGCAGCGGTGGGACTAGCGGGAGGGAGGGCACCTACGAGCAGTACTTC.

The V and J genes are TRBV19 and TRBJ1-1, with D perhaps TRBD1 (5 bases). The germline gives CDR1 LNHDA, CDR2 SQIVND (reference sequence). Trimming took off 7 bases at V and 2 bases at J, with 11 bases between the two ends. This CDR3 is 13 amino acids long. In nucleotides, the CDR3 is TGTGCCAGTAAAGAGACAGCAAACACTGAAGCTTTCTTT. It encodes CASKETANTEAFF.

The chain employs TRBV25-1 and TRBJ1-5; a weak D match, TRBD1 (6 bases). V gave up 5 bases and J gave up 9 bases, with 17 bases separating them. Germline-derived CDR1 and CDR2 are MGHDK and SYGVNS. The CDR3 runs to 14 residues. The chain's CDR3 is CASSHTGSGPPQHF. The CDR3 DNA follows: TGTGCCAGCAGTCATACAGGGTCTGGGCCGCCCCAGCATTTT.

V and J are TRBV5-8 and TRBJ2-7, with 7 bases fitting TRBD2. CDR3 length: 15 amino acids. V shed 2 bases, J shed 4 bases, and the junction held 9 bases outside the gene matches. Germline V CDR1 and CDR2: SGHTS, YDEGEE. The CDR3 reads CASSLVAAGPYEQYF. DNA for the CDR3: TGTGCCAGCAGCTTAGTTGCAGCGGGACCGTACGAGCAGTACTTC. The full variable domain, its missing parts supplied by reference TRBV5-8 and TRBJ2-7, is EAGVTQSPTHLIKTRGQQATLRCSPISGHTSVYWYQQALGLGLQFLLWYDEGEERNRGNFPPRFSGRQFPNYSSELNVNALELEDSALYLCASSLVAAGPYEQYFGPGTRLTVT.

The CDR3 region has the DNA TGTGCCAGCAGCTCCACATTGCAGATGAACACTGAAGCTTTCTTT. It specifies CASSSTLQMNTEAFF. The chain links TRBV5-4 to TRBJ1-1; D not resolved. The V end was cut by 3 bases, the J end by 0 bases, with 12 bases between. Germline assignment: CDR1 SGHNT and CDR2 YYREEE (reference sequence). The CDR3 is made up of 15 amino acids.

This clone appeared once. The chain recombines TRBV5-6 with TRBJ1-2; 7 bases agree with TRBD1. With V trimmed by 3 bases and J by 7 bases, 12 bases remained unmatched. The CDR3 has 15 amino acids. Germline CDR1 is SGHDT and CDR2 is YYEEEE. In DNA form, the CDR3 reads TGTGCCAGCAGCTGGTATTACAGGGGTATGCGTGGCTACACCTTC. Translated: CASSWYYRGMRGYTF.

Note on this clone: One end of the junction varies from germline; a read error may be responsible. This chain connects TRBV7-7 to TRBJ2-1; 16 positions match TRBD2. Germline CDR1 is SSHAT and CDR2 is FNYEAQ (reference sequence). The CDR3 contains 18 residues. Here the CDR3 DNA reads TGTGCTAGCAGCTCAGACTTTCCCGGGACTAGCGGGAGGGATGAGCAGTTCTTC. This encodes CASSSDFPGTSGRDEQFF.

This chain connects TRBV3-1 (or the pseudogene TRBV3-2) to TRBJ1-1; TRBD1 matches 8 bases. V was clipped by 0 bases and J by 8 bases; unmatched bases: 5. The CDR3 runs 14 residues. Per the germline V gene, CDR1 is LGHDT and CDR2 is YNNKEL (reference sequence). CDR3 nucleotide sequence: TGTGCCAGCAGCCAAGACGGGCGGACAGGGGAAGCTTTCTTT. Its translation is CASSQDGRTGEAFF.

The J gene is TRBJ1-3, the V gene TRBV5-1; D gene uncertain. CDR3 length: 16 amino acids. V shed 1 base and J shed 0 bases, with 11 bases lying between them. CDR1 is SGHRS and CDR2 is YFSETQ in the germline V gene. In nucleotides, the CDR3 is TGCGCCAGCAGCTTGTACCCAGGCGACTCTGGAAACACCATATATTTT. Its protein is CASSLYPGDSGNTIYF.